This T cell receptor beta chain was sequenced for a study of blood T cell repertoires in COVID-19. In the study overall: Donors in the United States, Italy and Spain gave samples during acute or convalescent COVID-19. PBMCs, B-cell-depleted T cells, or T cells were the source of the cDNA or gDNA that made up the material.

Per the original methods: Cell counts per sample came from amplifying reference gene primers. Here immunoSEQ multiplex PCR was the method, and the copy in TCRdb shows in-frame clones only, minus some. V and J calls and clone size are given by that table; D and trimming were obtained from the DNA. The data contain about 120,000 clones, more than 75% of them singletons. There are a few counts of this clone. V was shortened by 5 bases and J by 7 bases, with 9 bases between the two germline ends. The CDR3 spans 12 residues. Germline CDR1 and CDR2: SGHNT and YENEEA. Sequenced sample: peripheral blood. The clonotype comes from a woman in her seventies with acute or convalescent COVID-19. The chain links TRBV11-3 to TRBJ2-1, with TRBD2 as a possible D gene (6 bases). The CDR3 DNA reads TGTGCCAGCAGCGGACGGGGGAATGAGCAGTTCTTC. Amino acid sequence: CASSGRGNEQFF.